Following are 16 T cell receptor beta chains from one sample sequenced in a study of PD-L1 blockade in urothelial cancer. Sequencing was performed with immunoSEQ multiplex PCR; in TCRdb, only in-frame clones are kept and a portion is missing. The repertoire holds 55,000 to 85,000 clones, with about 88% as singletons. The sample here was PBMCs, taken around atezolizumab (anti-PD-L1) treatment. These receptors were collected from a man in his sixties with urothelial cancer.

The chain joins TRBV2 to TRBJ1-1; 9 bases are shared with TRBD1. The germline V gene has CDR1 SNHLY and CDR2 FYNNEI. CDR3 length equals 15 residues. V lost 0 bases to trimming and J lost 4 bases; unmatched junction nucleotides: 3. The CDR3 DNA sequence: TGTGCCAGCAGTGAAGCGGGGACAGGGAGCACTGAAGCTTTCTTT. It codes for CASSEAGTGSTEAFF.

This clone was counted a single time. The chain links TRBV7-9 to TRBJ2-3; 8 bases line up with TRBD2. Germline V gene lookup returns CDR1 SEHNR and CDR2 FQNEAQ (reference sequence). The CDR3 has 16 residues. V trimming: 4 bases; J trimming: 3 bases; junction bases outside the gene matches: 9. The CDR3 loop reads CASSSSAGGWTDTQYF. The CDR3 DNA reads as TGTGCCAGCAGCTCCTCGGCGGGAGGATGGACAGATACGCAGTATTTT. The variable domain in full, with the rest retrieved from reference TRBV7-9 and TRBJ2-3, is DTGVSQNPRHKITKRGQNVTFRCDPISEHNRLYWYRQTLGQGPEFLTYFQNEAQLEKSRLLSDRFSAERPKGSFSTLEIQRTEQGDSAMYLCASSSSAGGWTDTQYFGPGTRLTVL.

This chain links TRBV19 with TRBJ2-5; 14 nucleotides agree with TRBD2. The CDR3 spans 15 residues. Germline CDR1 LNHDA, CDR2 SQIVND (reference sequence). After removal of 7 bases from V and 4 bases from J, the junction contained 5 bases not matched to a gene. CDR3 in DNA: TGTGCCAGTACCAAGGGGACTAGCGGGAGAGAGACCCAGTACTTC. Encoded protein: CASTKGTSGRETQYF. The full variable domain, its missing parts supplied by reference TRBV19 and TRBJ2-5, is DGGITQSPKYLFRKEGQNVTLSCEQNLNHDAMYWYRQDPGQGLRLIYYSQIVNDFQKGDIAEGYSVSREKKESFPLTVTSAQKNPTAFYLCASTKGTSGRETQYFGPGTRLLVL.

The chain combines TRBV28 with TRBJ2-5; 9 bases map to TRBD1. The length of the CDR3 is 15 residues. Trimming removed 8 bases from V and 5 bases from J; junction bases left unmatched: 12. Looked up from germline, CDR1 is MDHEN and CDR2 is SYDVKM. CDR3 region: CASSDRGGLRETQYF. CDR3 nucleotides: TGTGCCAGCTCCGACAGGGGGGGGCTTCGTGAGACCCAGTACTTC.

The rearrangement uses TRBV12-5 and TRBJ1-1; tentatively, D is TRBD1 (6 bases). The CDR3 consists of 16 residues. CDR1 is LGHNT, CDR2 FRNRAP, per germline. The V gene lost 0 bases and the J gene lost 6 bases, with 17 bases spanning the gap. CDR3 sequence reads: CASGLVVQGPLAEAFF. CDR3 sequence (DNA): TGTGCTAGTGGTTTGGTAGTACAGGGACCCTTGGCTGAAGCTTTCTTT.

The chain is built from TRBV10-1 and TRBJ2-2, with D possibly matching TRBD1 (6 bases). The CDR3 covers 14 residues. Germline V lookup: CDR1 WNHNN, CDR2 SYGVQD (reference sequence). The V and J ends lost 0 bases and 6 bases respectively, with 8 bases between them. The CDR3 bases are TGCGCCAGCAGTGAGTCAAGGGGGTCCGGGGAGCTGTTTTTT. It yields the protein CASSESRGSGELFF.

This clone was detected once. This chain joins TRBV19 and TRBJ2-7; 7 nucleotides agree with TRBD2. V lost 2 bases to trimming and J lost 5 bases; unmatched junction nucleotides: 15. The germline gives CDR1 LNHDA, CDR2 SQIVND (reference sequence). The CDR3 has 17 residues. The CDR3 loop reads CASSISARSGIFNEQYF. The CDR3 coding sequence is TGTGCCAGTAGTATATCGGCACGAAGCGGGATCTTCAACGAGCAGTACTTC.

The DNA for the CDR3 is TGTGCCAGCAGCGCTAGGGGACAGGAGAATGAAAAACTGTTTTTT. This translates into CASSARGQENEKLFF. The V gene is TRBV2, the J gene TRBJ1-4; TRBD1 aligns across 8 bases. CDR1 and CDR2 from the germline V gene are SNHLY and FYNNEI. The CDR3 extends over 15 amino acids. Trimming removed 6 bases from V and 5 bases from J; junction bases left unmatched: 8.

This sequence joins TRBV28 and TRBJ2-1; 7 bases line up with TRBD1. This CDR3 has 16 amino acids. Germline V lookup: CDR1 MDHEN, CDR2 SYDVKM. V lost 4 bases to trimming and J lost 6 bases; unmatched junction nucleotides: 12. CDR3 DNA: TGTGCCAGCAGTTCCTTCGGAGAGGGGGCGGTCAATGAGCAGTTCTTC. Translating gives CASSSFGEGAVNEQFF.

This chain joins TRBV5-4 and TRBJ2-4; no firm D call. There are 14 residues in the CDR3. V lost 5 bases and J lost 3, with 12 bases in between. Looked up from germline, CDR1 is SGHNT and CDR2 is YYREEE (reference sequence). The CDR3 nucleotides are TGTGCCAGCAGTTACCTGACAAGCAAAAACATTCAGTACTTC. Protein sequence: CASSYLTSKNIQYF.

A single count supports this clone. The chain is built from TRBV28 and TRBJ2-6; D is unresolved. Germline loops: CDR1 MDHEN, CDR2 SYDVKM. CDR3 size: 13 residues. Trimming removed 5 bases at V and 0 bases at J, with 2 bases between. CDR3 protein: CASSLSGANVLTF. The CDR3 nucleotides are TGTGCCAGCAGTCTCTCTGGGGCCAACGTCCTGACTTTC.

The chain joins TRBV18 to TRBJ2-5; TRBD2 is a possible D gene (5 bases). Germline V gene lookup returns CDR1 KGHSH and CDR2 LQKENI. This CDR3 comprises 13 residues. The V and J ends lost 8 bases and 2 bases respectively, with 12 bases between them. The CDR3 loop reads CASARAIQETQYF. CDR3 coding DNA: TGTGCCAGCGCGAGGGCCATTCAAGAGACCCAGTACTTC.

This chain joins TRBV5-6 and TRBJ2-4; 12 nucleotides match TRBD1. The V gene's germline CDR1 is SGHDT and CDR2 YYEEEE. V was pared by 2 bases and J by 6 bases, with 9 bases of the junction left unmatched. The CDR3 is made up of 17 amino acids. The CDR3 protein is CASSFSGTGGGRNIQYF. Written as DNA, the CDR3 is TGTGCCAGCAGCTTCTCCGGGACAGGGGGCGGGAGAAACATTCAGTACTTC.

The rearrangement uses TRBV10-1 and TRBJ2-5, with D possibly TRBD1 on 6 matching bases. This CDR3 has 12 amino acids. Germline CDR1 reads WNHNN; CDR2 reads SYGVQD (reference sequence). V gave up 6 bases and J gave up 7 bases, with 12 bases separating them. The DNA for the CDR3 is TGCGCCAGCAGACAGGGTTCGGGGACCCAGTACTTC. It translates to CASRQGSGTQYF.

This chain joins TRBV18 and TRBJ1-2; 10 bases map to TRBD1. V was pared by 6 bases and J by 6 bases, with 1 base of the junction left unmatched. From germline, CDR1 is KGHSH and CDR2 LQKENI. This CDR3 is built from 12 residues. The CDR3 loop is CASSGTGDGYTF. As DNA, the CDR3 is TGTGCCAGCTCTGGGACAGGGGATGGCTACACCTTC.

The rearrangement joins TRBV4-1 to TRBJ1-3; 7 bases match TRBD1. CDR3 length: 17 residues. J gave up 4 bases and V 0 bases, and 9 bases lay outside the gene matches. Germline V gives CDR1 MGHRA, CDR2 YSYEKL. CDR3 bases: TGCGCCAGCAGCCAAGATAACAGGGGAGTATCAGGAAACACCATATATTTT. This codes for CASSQDNRGVSGNTIYF.